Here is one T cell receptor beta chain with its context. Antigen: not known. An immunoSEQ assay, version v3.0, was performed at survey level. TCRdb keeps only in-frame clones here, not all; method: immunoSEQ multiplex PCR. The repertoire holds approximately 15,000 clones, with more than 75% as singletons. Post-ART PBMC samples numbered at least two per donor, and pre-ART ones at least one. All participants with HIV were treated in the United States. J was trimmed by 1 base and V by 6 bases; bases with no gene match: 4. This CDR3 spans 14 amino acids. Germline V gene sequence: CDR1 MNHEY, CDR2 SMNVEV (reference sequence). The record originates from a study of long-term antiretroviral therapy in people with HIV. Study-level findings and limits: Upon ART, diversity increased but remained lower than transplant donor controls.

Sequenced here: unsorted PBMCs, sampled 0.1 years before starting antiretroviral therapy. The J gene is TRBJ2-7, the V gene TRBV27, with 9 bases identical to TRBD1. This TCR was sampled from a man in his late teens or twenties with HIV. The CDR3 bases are TGTGCCAGCAGAGGGACAGGGTTTTCCTACGAGCAGTACTTC. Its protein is CASRGTGFSYEQYF.